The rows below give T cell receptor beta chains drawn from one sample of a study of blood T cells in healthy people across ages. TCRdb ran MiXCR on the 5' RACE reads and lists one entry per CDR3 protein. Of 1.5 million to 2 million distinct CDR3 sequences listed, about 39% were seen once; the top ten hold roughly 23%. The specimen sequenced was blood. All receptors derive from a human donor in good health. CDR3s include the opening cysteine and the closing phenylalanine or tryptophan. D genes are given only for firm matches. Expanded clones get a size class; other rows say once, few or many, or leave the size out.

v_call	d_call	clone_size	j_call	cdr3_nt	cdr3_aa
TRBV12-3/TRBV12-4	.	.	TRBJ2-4	TGTGCCAGCAGTACATGGGCCCCTGGGGCCAAAAACATTCAGTACTTC	CASSTWAPGAKNIQYF
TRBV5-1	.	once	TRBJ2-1	TGCGCCAGCAGCAAAATTGGAGACTCCTACAATGAGCAGTTCTTC	CASSKIGDSYNEQFF
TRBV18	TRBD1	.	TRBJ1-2	TGTGCCAGCTCACCGGGACAGGAAGTTTATGGCTACACCTTC	CASSPGQEVYGYTF
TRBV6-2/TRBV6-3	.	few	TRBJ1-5	TGTGCCAGCAGTTATCGGTCGCGGGATGATCAGCCCCAGCATTTT	CASSYRSRDDQPQHF
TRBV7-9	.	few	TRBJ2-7	TGTGCCAGCAGCCACGTTATGGTGACTCCCTACGAGCAGTACTTC	CASSHVMVTPYEQYF
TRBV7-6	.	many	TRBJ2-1	TGTGCCAGCAGCCTGATATACCCCTACAATGAGCAGTTCTTC	CASSLIYPYNEQFF
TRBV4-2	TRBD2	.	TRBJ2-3	TGTGCCAGCAGCACCCGCAGAGCGGGGACCACAGATACGCAGTATTTT	CASSTRRAGTTDTQYF
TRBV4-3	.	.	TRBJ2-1	TGCGCCAGCAGCCAAGATGGGCCGGACAGGCAGTTCTTC	CASSQDGPDRQFF
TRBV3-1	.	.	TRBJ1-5	TGTGCCAGCAGCTCCTCGGAGAATAGCAATCAGCCCCAGCATTTT	CASSSSENSNQPQHF
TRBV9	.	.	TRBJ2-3	TGTGCCAGCAGCGTAACCTTCTGGGATACGCAGTATTTT	CASSVTFWDTQYF
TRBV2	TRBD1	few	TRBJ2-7	TGTGCCAGCAGTGGGTTGACAGGGATCGTCGAGCAGTACTTC	CASSGLTGIVEQYF
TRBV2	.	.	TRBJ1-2	TGTGCCAGCAGTGAAAGTACACCAGCTGGCTACACCTTC	CASSESTPAGYTF
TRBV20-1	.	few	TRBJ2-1	TGCAGTGCTGGGTACGGTCCATACAATGAGCAGTTCTTC	CSAGYGPYNEQFF
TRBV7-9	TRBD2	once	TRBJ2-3	TGTGCCAGCAGCTTAGCCAAGAGCGGGGGGGGCACAGATACGCAGTATTTT	CASSLAKSGGGTDTQYF
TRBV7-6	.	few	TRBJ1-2	TGTGCCAGCAGCTCACAGGGTGGGAATGGCTACACCTTC	CASSSQGGNGYTF
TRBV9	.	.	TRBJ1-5	TGTGCCAGCAGCGTGCAGGGGCTGGGAGAGCCCCAGCATTTT	CASSVQGLGEPQHF
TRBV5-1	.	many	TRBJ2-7	TGCGCCAGCACCCCGGGACACCTCGAGGAGCAGTACTTC	CASTPGHLEEQYF
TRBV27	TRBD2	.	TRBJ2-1	TGTGCCAGCAGTTTGTTGAATAGCGGGGAAGGAGAGCAGTTCTTC	CASSLLNSGEGEQFF
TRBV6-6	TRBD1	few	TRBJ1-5	TGTGCCAGCAGTCCTCAACGACAGGGCCGGAATCGGCCCCAGCATTTT	CASSPQRQGRNRPQHF
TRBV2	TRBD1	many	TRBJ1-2	TGTGCCAGCATGGGGGTGACAGGGTCCCAGAACTATGGCTACACCTTC	CASMGVTGSQNYGYTF
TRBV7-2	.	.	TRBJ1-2	TGTGCCAGCAGCTTATTTCTTGAGGATACTGGCTACACCTTC	CASSLFLEDTGYTF
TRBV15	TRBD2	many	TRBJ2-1	TGTGCCACCAGCAGAGTCGGTCGTAGTTTACTAGCGGGGAACAATGAGCAGTTCTTC	CATSRVGRSLLAGNNEQFF
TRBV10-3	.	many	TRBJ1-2	TGTGCCATCAGAACTGATAACTATGGCTACACCTTC	CAIRTDNYGYTF
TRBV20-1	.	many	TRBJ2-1	TGCAGTGCTAGAGATTCGGGGGTAGGTGAGCAGTTCTTC	CSARDSGVGEQFF
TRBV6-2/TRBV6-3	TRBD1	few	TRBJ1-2	TGTGCCAGCACTGACAGGGCTGACTATGGCTACACCTTC	CASTDRADYGYTF
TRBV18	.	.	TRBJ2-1	TGTGCCAGCTCACAAGGGGTCCGCTACAATGGGCAGTTCTTC	CASSQGVRYNGQFF
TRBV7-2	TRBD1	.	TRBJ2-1	TGTGCCAGCAGCATCCGGGGACAGAACAATGAGCAGTTCTTC	CASSIRGQNNEQFF
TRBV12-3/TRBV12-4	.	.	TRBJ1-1	TGTGCCAGCAGCCCATTCAGTTCTCAAACTAAAGCTTTCTTT	CASSPFSSQTKAFF
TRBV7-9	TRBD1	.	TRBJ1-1	TGTGCCAGCAGCTTAGCCCAGACAGGGGGCCGAGCTTTCTTT	CASSLAQTGGRAFF
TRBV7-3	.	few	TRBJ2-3	TGTGCCAGCAGCTTCCAGGGATACGGTACGCAGTATTTT	CASSFQGYGTQYF
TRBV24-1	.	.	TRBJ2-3	TGTGCCACCAGTGAGAAGAGACACACAGATACGCAGTATTTT	CATSEKRHTDTQYF
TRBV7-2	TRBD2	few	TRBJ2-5	TGTGCCAGCAGCTTATCGCGCGGGGGGATCCAAGAGACCCAGTACTTC	CASSLSRGGIQETQYF
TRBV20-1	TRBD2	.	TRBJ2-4	TGCAGTGCTAGAGATCCGACTAGCTTCATGAGCATTCAGTACTTC	CSARDPTSFMSIQYF
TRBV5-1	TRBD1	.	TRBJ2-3	TGCGCCAGCAGCTGGACGGACAGGGGAGATACGCAGTATTTT	CASSWTDRGDTQYF
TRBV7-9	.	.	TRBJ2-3	TGTGCCAGCAGCTTAACAGGAATCACAGATACGCAGTATTTT	CASSLTGITDTQYF
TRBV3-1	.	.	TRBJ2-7	TGTGCCAGCATCCAAAAGACAGGAACTCGCTCCTACGAGCAGTACTTC	CASIQKTGTRSYEQYF
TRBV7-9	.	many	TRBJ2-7	TGTGCCAGCAGCTTAGGTCAACCTCCCTACGAGCAGTACTTC	CASSLGQPPYEQYF
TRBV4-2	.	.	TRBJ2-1	TGTGCCAGCAGCCCCTTGGAGGGTGCGAATGAGCAGTTCTTC	CASSPLEGANEQFF
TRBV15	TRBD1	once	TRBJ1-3	TGTGCCACCGGCGGGGACAGGTCTGGAAACACCATATATTTT	CATGGDRSGNTIYF
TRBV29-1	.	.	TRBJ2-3	TGCAGCGTTCCCTTGGGGAGCGGCGAGGAGGGGGATACGCAGTATTTT	CSVPLGSGEEGDTQYF
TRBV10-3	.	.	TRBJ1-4	TGTGCCACCGCCAGAGGGGTTCGATGGGAAAAACTGTTTTTT	CATARGVRWEKLFF
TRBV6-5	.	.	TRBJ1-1	TGTACCAGCAGTTTCCAAGTGAACACTGAAGCTTTCTTT	CTSSFQVNTEAFF
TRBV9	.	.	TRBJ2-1	TGTGCCAGCAGCGTAGGTGCCCTCGGCTCCTACAATGAGCAGTTCTTC	CASSVGALGSYNEQFF
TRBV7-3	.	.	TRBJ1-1	TGTGCCAGCAGCTTAACGATGGCGGGTGAAGCTTTCTTT	CASSLTMAGEAFF
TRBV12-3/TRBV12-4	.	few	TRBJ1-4	TGTGCCAGCAGTATCAGCGCAACTAATGAAAAACTGTTTTTT	CASSISATNEKLFF
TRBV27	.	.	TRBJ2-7	TGTGCCAGCAGTTTATCCTACCCGACAGGCCTTTCCTACGAGCAGTACTTC	CASSLSYPTGLSYEQYF
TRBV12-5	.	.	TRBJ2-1	TGTGCTAGTGGTTTGGGATACAATGAGCAGTTCTTC	CASGLGYNEQFF
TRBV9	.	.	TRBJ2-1	TGTGCCAGCAGCGTAGGGTTCGGAGATGAGCAGTTCTTC	CASSVGFGDEQFF
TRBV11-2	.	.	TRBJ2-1	TGTGCCAGCAGCTTAGTTGGTAGCTCCCCTCTCGAGCAGTTCTTC	CASSLVGSSPLEQFF
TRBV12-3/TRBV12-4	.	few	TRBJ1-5	TGTGCCAGCAGTTTGGGGGGCTGGGTCGGCAATCAGCCCCAGCATTTT	CASSLGGWVGNQPQHF
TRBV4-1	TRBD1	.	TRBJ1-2	TGCGCCAGCACTCAGGGGGAAGGCTACACCTTC	CASTQGEGYTF